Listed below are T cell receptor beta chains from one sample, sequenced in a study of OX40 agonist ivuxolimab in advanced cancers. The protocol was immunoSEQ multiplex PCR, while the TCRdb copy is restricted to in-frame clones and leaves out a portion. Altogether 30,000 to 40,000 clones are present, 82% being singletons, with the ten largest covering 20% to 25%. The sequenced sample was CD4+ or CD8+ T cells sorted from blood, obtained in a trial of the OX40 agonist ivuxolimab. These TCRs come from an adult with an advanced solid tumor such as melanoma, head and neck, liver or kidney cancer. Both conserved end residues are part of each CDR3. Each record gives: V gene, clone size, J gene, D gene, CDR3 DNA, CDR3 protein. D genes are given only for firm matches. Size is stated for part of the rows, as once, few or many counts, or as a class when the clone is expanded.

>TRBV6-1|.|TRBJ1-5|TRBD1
TGTGCCAGCAGCCCAGGGGGGGGCCAGCCCCAGCATTTT
CASSPGGGQPQHF
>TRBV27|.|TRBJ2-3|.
TGTGCCAGCAGTTTGTCTCGGTGGGGCACAGATACGCAGTATTTT
CASSLSRWGTDTQYF
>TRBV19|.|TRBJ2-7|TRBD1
TGTGCCAGTAGTCCTCCCGCGACAGGGTCCTCCTACGAGCAGTACTTC
CASSPPATGSSYEQYF
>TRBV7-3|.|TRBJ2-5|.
TGTGCCAGCAGCTTAGGGCCCTATGGGGAGACCCAGTACTTC
CASSLGPYGETQYF
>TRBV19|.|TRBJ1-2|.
TGTGCCAGTAGTCCCCGCCGGGACGGATATAACTATGGCTACACCTTC
CASSPRRDGYNYGYTF
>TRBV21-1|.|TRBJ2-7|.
TGTGCCAGCAGCCCCAGGGACAGGACCTACGAGCAGTACTTC
CASSPRDRTYEQYF
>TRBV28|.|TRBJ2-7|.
TGTGCCAGCAGTCCTACAGGTCAGACCTACGAGCAGTACTTC
CASSPTGQTYEQYF
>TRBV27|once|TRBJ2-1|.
TGTGCCAGCAGTTTGGGTGGCAATGAGCAGTTCTTC
CASSLGGNEQFF
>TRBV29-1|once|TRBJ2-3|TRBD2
TGCAGCGCGAAGACTAGCGGGAGGGCAGATACGCAGTATTTT
CSAKTSGRADTQYF
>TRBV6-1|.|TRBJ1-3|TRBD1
TGTGCCAGCAGTGCGTCTACAGGGGGCGGTGGAAACACCATATATTTT
CASSASTGGGGNTIYF
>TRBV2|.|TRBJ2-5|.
TGTGCCAGCAGTTACAGGGGAGGACAAGAGACCCAGTACTTC
CASSYRGGQETQYF
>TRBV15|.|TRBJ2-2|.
TGTGCCACCAGCAGCACTTTAGGGCTTACCCACGGGGAGCTGTTTTTT
CATSSTLGLTHGELFF
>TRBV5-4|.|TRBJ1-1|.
TGTGCCAGCAGCTTCGTAGGAACTGAAGCTTTCTTT
CASSFVGTEAFF
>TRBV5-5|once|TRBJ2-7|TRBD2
TGTGCCAGCAGCAACGGACTAGCCGAGCAGTACTTC
CASSNGLAEQYF
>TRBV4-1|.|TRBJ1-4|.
TGCGCCAGCAGCTTCGTAATCCGAGGGATTGAAAAACTGTTTTTT
CASSFVIRGIEKLFF
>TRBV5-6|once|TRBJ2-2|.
TGTGCCAGCAGCTTGGCCAGATTCAGGGTCGGGGAGCTGTTTTTT
CASSLARFRVGELFF
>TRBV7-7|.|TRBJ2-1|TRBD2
TGTGCCAGCAGCCCCTCACTAGCGGACAATGAGCAGTTCTTC
CASSPSLADNEQFF
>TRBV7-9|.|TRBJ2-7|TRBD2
TGTGCCAGCAGCCCAGAACTAGCGGGCGTCTACGAGCAGTACTTC
CASSPELAGVYEQYF
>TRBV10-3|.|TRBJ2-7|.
TGTGCCATCAGTGTACTATCAGGGGGACTAATTGGGGAGCAGTACTTC
CAISVLSGGLIGEQYF
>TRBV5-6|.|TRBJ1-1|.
TGTGCCAGCAGCCTAGCTCGGATCACTGAAGCTTTCTTT
CASSLARITEAFF
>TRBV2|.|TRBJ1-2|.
TGTGCCAGCGACCGATCTAACTATGGCTACACCTTC
CASDRSNYGYTF
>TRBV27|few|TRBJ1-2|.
TGTGCCTCTCGAGTTGGAGGGGGGCTTGCTTATGGCTACACCTTC
CASRVGGGLAYGYTF
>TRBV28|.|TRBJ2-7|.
TGTGCCAGCAGGCTGCCAGGGTTTTACGAGCAGTACTTC
CASRLPGFYEQYF
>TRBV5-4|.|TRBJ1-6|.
TGTGCCAGCAGCCTGGACCTCTATAATTCACCCCTCCACTTT
CASSLDLYNSPLHF
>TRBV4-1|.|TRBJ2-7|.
TGCGCCAGCAGCAACCACAGAACGAGCTCCTACGAGCAGTACTTC
CASSNHRTSSYEQYF
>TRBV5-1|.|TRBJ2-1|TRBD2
TGCGCCAGCAGCTCGGCGGGGGGCTACAATGAGCAGTTCTTC
CASSSAGGYNEQFF
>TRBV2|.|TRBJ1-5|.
TGTGCCAGCAGTGACAGGTTTAGCAATCAGCCCCAGCATTTT
CASSDRFSNQPQHF
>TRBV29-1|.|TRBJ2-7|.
TGCAGCGTTGGGACCCCAGGGGCCTACGAGCAGTACTTC
CSVGTPGAYEQYF
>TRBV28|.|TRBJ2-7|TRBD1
TGTGCCAGCAGGGCAGGACAGGGTAGTTACGAGCAGTACTTC
CASRAGQGSYEQYF
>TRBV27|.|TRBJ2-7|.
TGTGCCAGCGGCCGGACGGGACAAACTCGGGGCTACGAGCAGTACTTC
CASGRTGQTRGYEQYF
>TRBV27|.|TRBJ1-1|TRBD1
TGTGCCAGCCGGCGACAGGGTGGGATGAACACTGAAGCTTTCTTT
CASRRQGGMNTEAFF
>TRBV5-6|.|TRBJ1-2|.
TGTGCCAGCAGCTTGGCCTTGGGACTGAACTATGGCTACACCTTC
CASSLALGLNYGYTF
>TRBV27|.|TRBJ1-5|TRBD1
TGTGCCAGCAGTTTATCTCTTCCGGGACAGCTCAATCAGCCCCAGCATTTT
CASSLSLPGQLNQPQHF
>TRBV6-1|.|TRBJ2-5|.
TGTGCCAGCAGTGGGCAGGGCGGACGGGAGACCCAGTACTTC
CASSGQGGRETQYF
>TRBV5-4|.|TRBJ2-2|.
TGTGCCAGCAGCTTGGAACCCACCAACACCGGGGAGCTGTTTTTT
CASSLEPTNTGELFF
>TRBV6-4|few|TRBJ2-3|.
TGTGCCAGCAGTGAACGGGCCGGGGTTCCGACAGATACGCAGTATTTT
CASSERAGVPTDTQYF
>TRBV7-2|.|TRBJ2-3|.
TGTGCCAGCGGGCTCTCTAGCACAGATACGCAGTATTTT
CASGLSSTDTQYF
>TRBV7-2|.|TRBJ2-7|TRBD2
TGTGCCAGCAGCGAGGGCCTATGCGGGGGGTACGAGCAGTACTTC
CASSEGLCGGYEQYF
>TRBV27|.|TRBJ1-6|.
TGTGCCAGCTCGGCCCTCCAGGGATATAATTCACCCCTCCACTTT
CASSALQGYNSPLHF
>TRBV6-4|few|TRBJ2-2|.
TGTGCCAGCAGTGACTCTAGCACCGGGGAGCTGTTTTTT
CASSDSSTGELFF
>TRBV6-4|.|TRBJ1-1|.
TGTGCCAGCAGTCCCCAGGGAGGGGACACTGAAGCTTTCTTT
CASSPQGGDTEAFF
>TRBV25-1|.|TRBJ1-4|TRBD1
TGTGCCAGCAGTGCATCGGACAGGCTTAATGAAAAACTGTTTTTT
CASSASDRLNEKLFF
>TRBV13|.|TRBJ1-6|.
TGTGCCAGCAGCTTAGGAATGGAACGGGGGGCACCCCTCCACTTT
CASSLGMERGAPLHF